This entry is about one TCR beta chain. Its antigen is still unknown. After isolation, RNA underwent reverse transcription to generate cDNA as the sequencing template. Measured with immunoSEQ multiplex PCR; TCRdb has only the in-frame clones, and not every one. The table lists more than 200,000 clones, just over 65% of them singletons, with around 1.3% in the top ten. As to treatment: oral pan-JAK inhibitor, 5-10 mg twice daily. The sample comes from a study of CD8+ T cells in alopecia areata. At the level of the study: The protocol delivered tofacitinib for 6 to 18 months, then withdrew it for 6 months. Study conclusions and caveats: Clonality in the scalp and expanded CD8+ clones ranked among the top 100 were significantly decreased by tofacitinib. Higher clonality and more expanded CD8+ clones appeared in lesional than normal scalp. Against the mouse data, patients shared TCRs less clearly, possibly for HLA reasons.

Sequencing was performed on CD4+ T cells sorted from blood, taken between weeks 44 and 45, from a patient treated with tofacitinib. The source of this sequence is a human donor with alopecia areata.

CDR3 DNA sequence: TGTGCCAGCAGTGATTCGGGAAAGGCCAATCAGCCCCAGCATTTT. This codes for CASSDSGKANQPQHF. The chain carries TRBV25-1 and TRBJ1-5, with no clear D. The CDR3 contains 15 residues. Trimming shortened V by 3 bases and J by 3 bases, and 12 bases separated the two germline ends. Germline V CDR1 and CDR2: MGHDK, SYGVNS.